The source of this TCR beta chain is a study of beta chain features in type 1 diabetes. Study results and limitations: Shortening that was moderate but significant affected the TCRB CDR3s of Type 1 diabetes patients in all four CD4+ subsets. Junctions at VDJ sites from type 1 diabetes patients had fewer insertions and more deletions.

This clone was counted only a few times. Its antigen is currently unknown. cDNA synthesis used the whole RNA isolate, giving expressed TCRB sequences. The assay was immunoSEQ multiplex PCR, and TCRdb's table has in-frame clones only and misses some. The table records about half a million clones, approximately 10% of them present only once. Per germline, CDR1 MNHEY and CDR2 SMNVEV (reference sequence). This CDR3 region has 14 residues. V was pared by 5 bases and J by 1 base, with 2 bases of the junction left unmatched. Sequencing was performed on naive CD4+ T cells from blood. This sequence joins TRBV27 and TRBJ2-5; 9 positions match TRBD1. This receptor was obtained from a woman aged 18-30 years in good health. The CDR3 nucleotides read TGTGCCAGCAGTCGACAGGGGGTCCAAGAGACCCAGTACTTC. Amino acid sequence: CASSRQGVQETQYF.